This is a list of T cell receptor beta chains from one sample in a study of blood T cell repertoires in COVID-19. Repertoires were generated with immunoSEQ multiplex PCR, while TCRdb's copy carries only in-frame clones and drops some. The repertoire consists of fewer than 70,000 clones, with roughly 90% occurring once and the leading ten covering about 3.8%. The sample consisted of peripheral blood. These TCRs come from a human donor in a cohort sampled during active COVID-19. CDR3s include the opening cysteine and the closing phenylalanine or tryptophan.

>TRBV5-1|TRBJ2-1
CASRLVSGVGNEQFF
>TRBV29-1|TRBJ2-3
CSVVGGGSDNTQYF
>TRBV5-1|TRBJ2-2
CASSPQTSGTGELFF
>TRBV7-9|TRBJ1-3
CASSLTGTVFSGNTIYF
>TRBV30|TRBJ2-1
CAWSAGRVEQFF
>TRBV19|TRBJ2-5
CASSRDRVGTQYF
>TRBV3-1/TRBV3-2|TRBJ2-7
CASSQDAGGPTYEQYF
>TRBV28|TRBJ2-7
CASSSHLDRVSNYEQYF
>TRBV28|TRBJ2-1
CASSGSPEHYNEQFF
>TRBV28|TRBJ2-2
CASYRVGVTGELFF
>TRBV5-1|TRBJ1-2
CASRDPGQGIYGYTF
>TRBV29-1|TRBJ1-1
CSVAWATPNTEAFF
>TRBV5-4|TRBJ1-1
CASSPFTLGNTEAFF